The T cell receptor (beta chain) described here comes from a study of cytomegalovirus exposure and HLA in healthy donors. Remarks on this clone: Its antigen remains unidentified.

The PCR made use of 60 Vbeta and 13 Jbeta primers. Assay used: immunoSEQ multiplex PCR; TCRdb lists only in-frame clones, some missing. Among over 150,000 clones listed, roughly 72% were seen once. Trimming took off 0 bases at V and 5 bases at J, with 13 bases between the two ends. Per the germline V gene, CDR1 is LNHNV and CDR2 is YYDKDF (reference sequence). The CDR3 runs to 15 residues. Study results and caveats: For most TCR beta V segments, an earlier analysis put the productive rate at about 87% or about 30% of the time. Highly shared sequence variants in one cluster were likely a sequencing artifact.

V is TRBV15 and J is TRBJ1-1; tentatively, D is TRBD1 (5 bases). The specimen sequenced was PBMCs. This TCR was recovered from a man aged 25-45 years in good health and CMV-seronegative. CDR3 residues: CATSRDLAGRTEAFF. DNA for the CDR3: TGTGCCACCAGCAGAGATTTGGCAGGGAGGACTGAAGCTTTCTTT.